This T cell receptor beta chain was recorded in a study of control samples from healthy donors and cancer patients. Assay used: immunoSEQ multiplex PCR; TCRdb lists only in-frame clones, some missing. The sample consists of 130,000 or so clones, roughly 94% of them appearing once. V was clipped by 1 base and J by 1 base, with 9 bases between them. The CDR3 length is 15 residues. Germline CDR1 and CDR2: SGHNT and YENEEA. What was sequenced was blood. The rearrangement uses TRBV11-3 and TRBJ2-3, with a possible D match to TRBD1 (5 bases). The sequence came from a man aged 35 to 55 in good health. CDR3 DNA: TGTGCCAGCAGCTTAGTTTCACAGGGCACAGATACGCAGTATTTT. Amino acid sequence: CASSLVSQGTDTQYF.